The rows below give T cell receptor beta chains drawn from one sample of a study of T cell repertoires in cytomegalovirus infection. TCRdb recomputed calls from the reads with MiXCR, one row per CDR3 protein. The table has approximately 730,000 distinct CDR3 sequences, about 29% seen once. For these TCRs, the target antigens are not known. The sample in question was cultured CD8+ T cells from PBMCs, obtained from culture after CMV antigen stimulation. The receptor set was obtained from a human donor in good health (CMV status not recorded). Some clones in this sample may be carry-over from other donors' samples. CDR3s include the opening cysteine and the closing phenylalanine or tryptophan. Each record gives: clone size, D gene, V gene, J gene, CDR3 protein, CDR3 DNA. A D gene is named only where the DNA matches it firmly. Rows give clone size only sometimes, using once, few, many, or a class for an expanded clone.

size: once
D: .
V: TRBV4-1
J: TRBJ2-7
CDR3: CASSQAATGGTYEQYF
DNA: TGTGCCAGCAGCCAAGCCGCCACCGGGGGAACTTACGAGCAGTACTTC

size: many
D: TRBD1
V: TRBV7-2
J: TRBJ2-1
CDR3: CASFQGDTYNEQFF
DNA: TGTGCCAGCTTCCAGGGGGACACCTACAATGAGCAGTTCTTC

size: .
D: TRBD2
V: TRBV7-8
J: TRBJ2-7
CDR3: CASSLMAGGIREQYF
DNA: TGTGCCAGCAGCCTGATGGCGGGGGGGATTAGGGAGCAGTACTTC

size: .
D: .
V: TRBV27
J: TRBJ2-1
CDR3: CASSLIPPSYNEQFF
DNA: TGTGCCAGCAGTTTAATCCCTCCCTCCTACAATGAGCAGTTCTTC

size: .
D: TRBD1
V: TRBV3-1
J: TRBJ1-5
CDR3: CASSQGSGQGKFGGNQPQHF
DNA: TGTGCCAGCAGCCAAGGATCGGGACAGGGAAAATTTGGAGGCAATCAGCCCCAGCATTTT

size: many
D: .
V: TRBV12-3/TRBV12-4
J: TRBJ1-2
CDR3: CASTPGPRSYGYTF
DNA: TGTGCCAGCACCCCGGGACCGAGATCCTATGGCTACACCTTC

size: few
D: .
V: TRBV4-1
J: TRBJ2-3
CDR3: CASSQLQGPGTDTQYF
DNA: TGCGCCAGCAGCCAATTACAGGGACCCGGCACAGATACGCAGTATTTT

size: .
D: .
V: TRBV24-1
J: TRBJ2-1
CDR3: CATRGKGFDRDEQFF
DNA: TGTGCCACCAGAGGAAAAGGGTTCGATCGAGATGAGCAGTTCTTC

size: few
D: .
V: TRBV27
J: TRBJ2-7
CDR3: CASSLTGFSYEQYF
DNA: TGTGCCAGCAGTTTGACAGGTTTCTCCTACGAGCAGTACTTC

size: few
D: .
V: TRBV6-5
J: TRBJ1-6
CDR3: CASSYSDEKLYNSPLHF
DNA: TGTGCCAGCAGTTACTCTGATGAGAAGCTCTATAATTCACCCCTCCACTTT

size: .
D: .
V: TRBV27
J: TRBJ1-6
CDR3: CASSLGSGGESPLHF
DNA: TGTGCCAGCAGTTTAGGGTCCGGGGGCGAATCACCCCTCCACTTT

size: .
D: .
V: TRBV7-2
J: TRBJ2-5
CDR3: CASHRDLDGTQYF
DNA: TGTGCCAGTCACCGGGACCTGGATGGGACCCAGTACTTC

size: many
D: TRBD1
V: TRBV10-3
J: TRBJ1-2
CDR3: CAMGDRDYGYTF
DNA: TGTGCCATGGGAGACAGGGACTATGGCTACACCTTC

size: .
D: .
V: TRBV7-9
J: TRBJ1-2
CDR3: CASSNIMAGNYGYTF
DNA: TGTGCCAGCAGCAACATAATGGCAGGGAACTATGGCTACACCTTC

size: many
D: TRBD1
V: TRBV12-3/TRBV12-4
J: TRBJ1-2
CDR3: CASSFLLPGQGVYGYTF
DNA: TGTGCCAGCAGTTTCCTCCTCCCGGGACAGGGTGTTTATGGCTACACCTTC

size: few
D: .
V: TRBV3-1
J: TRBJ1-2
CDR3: CASSQLTEYGYTF
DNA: TGTGCCAGCAGCCAGCTGACCGAATATGGCTACACCTTC

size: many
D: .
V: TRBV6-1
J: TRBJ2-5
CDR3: CASSDLHKGQETQYF
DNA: TGTGCCAGCAGTGATCTTCACAAAGGTCAAGAGACCCAGTACTTC

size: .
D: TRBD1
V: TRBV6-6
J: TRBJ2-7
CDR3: CASSYPRVQGVEQYF
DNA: TGTGCCAGCAGTTACCCGCGGGTACAGGGGGTCGAGCAGTACTTC

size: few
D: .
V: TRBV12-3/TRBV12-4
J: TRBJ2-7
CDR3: CATSPSSYYEQYF
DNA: TGTGCCACCTCTCCATCCTCTTACTACGAGCAGTACTTC

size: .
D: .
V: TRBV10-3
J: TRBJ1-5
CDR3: CAISENPTGSQHF
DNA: TGTGCCATCAGTGAGAACCCCACCGGGTCCCAGCATTTT

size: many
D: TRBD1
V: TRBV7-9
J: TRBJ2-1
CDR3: CASSLTGTGGLEQFF
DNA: TGTGCCAGCAGCTTAACGGGGACAGGGGGCTTGGAGCAGTTCTTC

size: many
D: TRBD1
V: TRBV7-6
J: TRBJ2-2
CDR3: CASSLNVYGTGVTNTGELFF
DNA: TGTGCCAGCAGCTTAAACGTTTACGGGACAGGGGTAACGAACACCGGGGAGCTGTTTTTT

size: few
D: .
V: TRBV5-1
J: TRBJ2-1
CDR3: CATFEGPSSSYNEQFF
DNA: TGCGCCACTTTCGAGGGCCCAAGCAGCTCCTACAATGAGCAGTTCTTC

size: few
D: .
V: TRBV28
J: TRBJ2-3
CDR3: CASSPWGGREQLKAQYF
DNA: TGTGCCAGCAGTCCTTGGGGGGGCAGGGAACAACTAAAGGCGCAGTATTTT

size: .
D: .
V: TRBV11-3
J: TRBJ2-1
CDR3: CASSSRDKYNEQFF
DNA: TGTGCCAGCAGCTCGAGGGACAAATACAATGAGCAGTTCTTC

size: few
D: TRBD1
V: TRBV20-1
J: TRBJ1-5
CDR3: CSARDRGQGFSQPQHF
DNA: TGCAGTGCTAGAGACAGGGGACAGGGATTCAGTCAGCCCCAGCATTTT

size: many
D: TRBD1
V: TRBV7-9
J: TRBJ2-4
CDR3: CASSLMGQGLPGDIQYF
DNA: TGTGCCAGCAGCTTAATGGGACAGGGCCTACCGGGGGACATTCAGTACTTC

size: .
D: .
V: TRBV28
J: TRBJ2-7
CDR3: CASSFPPTETYEQYF
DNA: TGTGCCAGCAGTTTTCCCCCGACAGAGACCTACGAGCAGTACTTC

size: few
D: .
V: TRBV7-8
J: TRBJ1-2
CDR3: CASSFLGELAKDGYTF
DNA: TGTGCCAGCAGCTTCTTGGGGGAACTCGCCAAAGATGGCTACACCTTC

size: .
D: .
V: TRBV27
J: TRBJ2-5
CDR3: CASSEPPPRETQYF
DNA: TGTGCCAGCAGTGAACCCCCTCCCCGGGAGACCCAGTACTTC

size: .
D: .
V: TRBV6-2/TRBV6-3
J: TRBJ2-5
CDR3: CASSYRPGEETQYF
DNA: TGTGCCAGCAGTTACCGGCCAGGAGAAGAGACCCAGTACTTC

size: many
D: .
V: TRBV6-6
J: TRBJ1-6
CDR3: CASSYSRGADGAYNSPLHF
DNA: TGTGCCAGCAGTTACTCGAGAGGGGCCGACGGGGCCTATAATTCACCCCTCCACTTT

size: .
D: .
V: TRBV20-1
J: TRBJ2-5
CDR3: CSARDWGMHETQYF
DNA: TGCAGTGCTAGAGATTGGGGAATGCATGAGACCCAGTACTTC

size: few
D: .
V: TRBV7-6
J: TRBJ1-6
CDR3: CASSASRTVVNSPLHF
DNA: TGTGCCAGCAGCGCAAGTCGGACAGTCGTTAATTCACCCCTCCACTTT

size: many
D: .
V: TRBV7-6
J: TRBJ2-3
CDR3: CASSSRTGGTDTQYF
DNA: TGTGCCAGCAGCTCGCGGACCGGGGGCACAGATACGCAGTATTTT

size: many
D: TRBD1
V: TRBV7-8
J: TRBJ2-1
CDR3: CASSLYMGQGRLNEQFF
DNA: TGTGCCAGCAGCTTATATATGGGACAGGGGAGGTTGAATGAGCAGTTCTTC

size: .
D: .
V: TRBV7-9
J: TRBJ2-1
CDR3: CASRPGNIYNEQFF
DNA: TGTGCCAGCAGACCCGGGAACATATACAATGAGCAGTTCTTC

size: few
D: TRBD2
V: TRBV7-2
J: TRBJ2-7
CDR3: CASTPGGYEQYF
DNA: TGTGCCAGCACCCCGGGGGGGTACGAGCAGTACTTC

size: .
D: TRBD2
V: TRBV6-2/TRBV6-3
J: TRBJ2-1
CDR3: CASSFIRAGDEQFF
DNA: TGTGCCAGCAGTTTCATAAGGGCGGGGGACGAGCAGTTCTTC